Shown below are 14 T cell receptor beta chains from a single sample sequenced in a study of cytomegalovirus exposure and HLA in healthy donors. The PCR made use of 60 Vbeta and 13 Jbeta primers. TCRdb keeps only in-frame clones here, not all; method: immunoSEQ multiplex PCR. The sample has 150,000 to 200,000 clones, 70% to 90% seen once. Sequenced: PBMCs. Receptors originate from a woman aged 18-35 years in good health and CMV-seronegative.

The rearrangement uses TRBV7-9 and TRBJ2-1; 11 bases fit TRBD2. Germline CDR1 and CDR2: SEHNR and FQNEAQ (reference sequence). With 5 bases clipped from V and 0 bases from J, the junction kept 9 bases outside the gene matches. The CDR3 is 18 amino acids. The DNA for the CDR3 is TGTGCCAGCAGCCTACCGACTAGCGGGACTTCCTCCTACAATGAGCAGTTCTTC. It specifies CASSLPTSGTSSYNEQFF.

The rearrangement links TRBV6-5 to TRBJ2-7; 7 nucleotides align to TRBD1. V dropped 2 bases and J dropped 6; count of bases not matched to a gene: 4. The CDR3 has 13 residues. The germline V gene encodes CDR1 MNHEY and CDR2 SVGAGI. CDR3 sequence reads: CASSYEGAGEQYF. The CDR3 DNA sequence: TGTGCCAGCAGTTACGAGGGGGCGGGCGAGCAGTACTTC.

The V call is TRBV2, the J call TRBJ1-1; D gene ambiguous. The germline V and J ends were trimmed by 2 bases and 4 bases, with 17 bases remaining between them. The germline V gene encodes CDR1 SNHLY and CDR2 FYNNEI. CDR3 length: 16 residues. This CDR3 is CASSENLVGVGTEAFF. DNA of the CDR3: TGTGCCAGCAGTGAAAATCTAGTCGGGGTGGGCACTGAAGCTTTCTTT.

In DNA, the CDR3 is TGTGCCAGCGGGACAGCTTACAATGAGCAGTTCTTC. This translates into CASGTAYNEQFF. This chain connects TRBV6-6 to TRBJ2-1; 7 bases align to TRBD1. V shed 8 bases and J 4 bases; nucleotides not matched to a gene: 2. This CDR3 is 12 amino acids long. CDR1 and CDR2 (germline): MNHNY, SVGAGI (reference sequence).

The rearrangement uses TRBV5-6 and TRBJ1-2; no definite D call. The germline V gene encodes CDR1 SGHDT and CDR2 YYEEEE. The CDR3 length is 14 residues. Trimming shortened V by 6 bases and J by 4 bases, and 16 bases separated the two germline ends. CDR3 loop: CASKSEGGLYGYTF. The CDR3 coding sequence is TGTGCCAGCAAGTCCGAGGGAGGGCTCTATGGCTACACCTTC.

The rearrangement joins TRBV5-1 to TRBJ1-4; weak D call: TRBD1 (6 bases). The CDR3 sequence is 15 residues long. V gave up 7 bases and J gave up 7 bases, with 20 bases separating them. Germline V gene lookup returns CDR1 SGHRS and CDR2 YFSETQ. CDR3 nucleotides: TGCGCCAGCTTCTCCTACGGGACACTTATTGAAAAACTGTTTTTT. Translation: CASFSYGTLIEKLFF.

This sequence joins TRBV2 and TRBJ1-6; 9 bases match TRBD1. The CDR3 has 16 residues. J lost 9 bases, V lost 1 base, and 7 bases had no gene match. The V gene's germline CDR1 is SNHLY and CDR2 FYNNEI. The CDR3 DNA sequence: TGTGCCAGCAGTGAAGAAGGGGACAGGGAGGGTTCACCCCTCCACTTT. This encodes CASSEEGDREGSPLHF.

This clone was counted between two and nine times. This chain joins TRBV2 and TRBJ1-6; no definite D call. The CDR3 consists of 11 residues. Per germline, CDR1 SNHLY and CDR2 FYNNEI. The V and J ends lost 3 bases and 15 bases respectively, with 9 bases between them. The CDR3 reads CASSEKYNLHF. CDR3 DNA: TGTGCCAGCAGTGAGAAGTACAACCTCCACTTT.

The J gene is TRBJ1-2, the V gene TRBV5-4; 7 bases are shared with TRBD1. Germline-derived CDR1 and CDR2 are SGHNT and YYREEE (reference sequence). The CDR3 consists of 15 residues. The J segment lost 7 bases and the V segment lost 1 base, leaving 10 bases of the junction unmatched. The chain's CDR3 is CASSLTDRAQSGYTF. Here the CDR3 DNA reads TGTGCCAGCAGCTTGACCGACAGGGCCCAGTCTGGCTACACCTTC.

The V call is TRBV28, the J call TRBJ2-7, with D tentatively TRBD1 (6 bases). Trimming left V 5 bases short and J 3 bases short, with 14 bases between. This CDR3 contains 14 residues. Germline values: CDR1 MDHEN, CDR2 SYDVKM. CDR3 residues: CASSPLDSDYEQYF. The CDR3 DNA is TGTGCCAGCAGTCCATTGGACAGCGACTACGAGCAGTACTTC. The variable domain in full, with the rest retrieved from reference TRBV28 and TRBJ2-7, is DVKVTQSSRYLVKRTGEKVFLECVQDMDHENMFWYRQDPGLGLRLIYFSYDVKMKEKGDIPEGYSVSREKKERFSLILESASTNQTSMYLCASSPLDSDYEQYFGPGTRLTVT.

The chain has TRBV5-8 and TRBJ2-7, with D hard to call. V gave up 4 bases and J gave up 3 bases, with 8 bases separating them. The CDR3 spans 12 residues. The germline V gene has CDR1 SGHTS and CDR2 YDEGEE. CDR3 sequence (DNA): TGTGCCAGCAGCCACTCCATCTACGAGCAGTACTTC. Its translation: CASSHSIYEQYF. Supplemented by reference TRBV5-8 and TRBJ2-7, the full variable domain reads EAGVTQSPTHLIKTRGQQATLRCSPISGHTSVYWYQQALGLGLQFLLWYDEGEERNRGNFPPRFSGRQFPNYSSELNVNALELEDSALYLCASSHSIYEQYFGPGTRLTVT.

The genes are TRBV5-1 and TRBJ2-7; TRBD2 matches at 7 bases. V was clipped by 1 base and J by 7 bases; unmatched bases: 8. Germline CDR1 and CDR2: SGHRS and YFSETQ. The CDR3 contains 14 residues. Written as DNA, the CDR3 is TGCGCCAGCAGCTTGAGGGCAAGGGAGGGGGAGCAGTACTTC. Residues: CASSLRAREGEQYF.

The genes are TRBV15 and TRBJ1-2; D perhaps matches TRBD1 (5 bases). CDR1 is LNHNV and CDR2 is YYDKDF in the germline V gene (reference sequence). The CDR3 totals 15 residues. Trimming took off 5 bases at V and 4 bases at J, with 17 bases between the two ends. The CDR3 protein is CATSPLPQGAYGYTF. CDR3 in DNA: TGTGCCACCAGCCCACTTCCGCAAGGGGCCTATGGCTACACCTTC.

The V call is TRBV5-1, the J call TRBJ2-2, with 7 nucleotides matching TRBD1. CDR1 SGHRS and CDR2 YFSETQ come from the germline V gene. CDR3 length: 16 residues. The ends lost 1 base at V and 4 bases at J; junction bases unmatched: 7. The CDR3 nucleotides are TGCGCCAGCAGCTTGACACGGGGACAGAGCACCGGGGAGCTGTTTTTT. Translating it yields CASSLTRGQSTGELFF. Together with reference TRBV5-1 and TRBJ2-2, the CDR3 gives the full variable domain: KAGVTQTPRYLIKTRGQQVTLSCSPISGHRSVSWYQQTPGQGLQFLFEYFSETQRNKGNFPGRFSGRQFSNSRSEMNVSTLELGDSALYLCASSLTRGQSTGELFFGEGSRLTVL.